One sample yielded the 28 T cell receptor beta chains listed below, sequenced in a study of identical twins. TCRdb re-called the 5' RACE reads with MiXCR, one entry per CDR3 protein. The table has a few hundred thousand distinct CDR3 sequences, approximately 17% seen once. Sequencing was done on a sample of naive T cells sorted from blood. The receptors were gathered from a man between 45 and 60 years old in good health.

This rearrangement joins TRBV7-2 to TRBJ2-7; 12 nucleotides agree with TRBD2. Germline loops: CDR1 SGHTA, CDR2 FQGNSA. The CDR3 loop spans 13 amino acids. V gave up 7 bases and J gave up 5 bases; unmatched junction bases: 3. DNA for the CDR3: TGTGCCAGCACCAGACTAGCGGGAGACGAGCAGTACTTC. Translating gives CASTRLAGDEQYF.

The gene calls are TRBV12-3 or TRBV12-4 and TRBJ2-3; no clear D. V lost 6 bases and J lost 0, with 13 bases in between. This CDR3 region has 15 residues. For the CDR3, the DNA is TGTGCCAGCAGATCTAGGTTGTGGAGCACAGATACGCAGTATTTT. Translating it yields CASRSRLWSTDTQYF.

The V gene is TRBV18, the J gene TRBJ1-2; 9 bases line up with TRBD1. V shed 3 bases and J 9 bases; nucleotides not matched to a gene: 8. The germline V gene encodes CDR1 KGHSH and CDR2 LQKENI. The CDR3 is 14 amino acids. Written as DNA, the CDR3 is TGTGCCAGCTCACCTGGACAGGGGACGGGGCGCTACACCTTC. This codes for CASSPGQGTGRYTF.

Many counts were recorded for this clonotype. This chain links TRBV2 with TRBJ2-2; 8 bases map to TRBD1. V lost 6 bases and J lost 6; bases outside the gene matches: 6. This CDR3 is 14 amino acids long. Looked up from germline, CDR1 is SNHLY and CDR2 is FYNNEI. CDR3 DNA: TGTGCCAGCAGGGTGGACAGGGCGGCCGGGGAGCTGTTTTTT. It codes for CASRVDRAAGELFF.

A few counts support this clonotype. V usage is TRBV6-2 or TRBV6-3 and J usage is TRBJ2-5; 8 bases agree with TRBD1. The CDR3 loop spans 14 amino acids. V was pared by 6 bases and J by 5 bases, with 8 bases of the junction left unmatched. Germline CDR1 reads MNHEY; CDR2 reads SVGEGT. The CDR3 is CASRDPDRVETQYF. In DNA form, the CDR3 reads TGTGCCAGCAGAGACCCGGACAGGGTGGAGACCCAGTACTTC.

The J gene is TRBJ2-7, the V gene TRBV7-2; 8 nucleotides match TRBD2. Germline V gene sequence: CDR1 SGHTA, CDR2 FQGNSA. The CDR3 loop spans 17 amino acids. Trimming removed 5 bases from V and 0 bases from J; junction bases left unmatched: 12. The CDR3 sequence is CASSQYYSGASSYEQYF. Written as DNA, the CDR3 is TGTGCCAGCAGCCAATACTATAGCGGGGCTAGCTCCTACGAGCAGTACTTC.

This clonotype was counted a few times. This chain joins TRBV5-6 and TRBJ2-3; D possibly corresponds to TRBD2 (6 bases). Trimming shortened V by 0 bases and J by 5 bases, and 10 bases separated the two germline ends. The length of the CDR3 is 14 residues. Germline CDR1 and CDR2: SGHDT and YYEEEE. CDR3: CASSLASARDTQYF. The CDR3 DNA reads as TGTGCCAGCAGCTTGGCTAGCGCCAGAGATACGCAGTATTTT.

The chain links TRBV15 to TRBJ1-2; D gene ambiguous. Per the germline V gene, CDR1 is LNHNV and CDR2 is YYDKDF (reference sequence). V was pared by 0 bases and J by 1 base, with 6 bases between. The CDR3 is 14 amino acids. DNA of the CDR3: TGTGCCACCAGCAGAGAACACTATAACTATGGCTACACCTTC. Its translation: CATSREHYNYGYTF.

This clonotype occurred a few times. The chain carries TRBV27 and TRBJ2-1; a possible D gene is TRBD2 (5 bases). The germline gives CDR1 MNHEY, CDR2 SMNVEV (reference sequence). V was shortened by 0 bases and J by 10 bases, with 10 bases between the two germline ends. The CDR3 is made up of 13 amino acids. Written as DNA, the CDR3 is TGTGCCAGCAGTTTATCGTGGTCGGGGGAGCAGTTCTTC. It codes for CASSLSWSGEQFF.

The CDR3 region is CASSVYSYNSPLHF. The CDR3 bases are TGTGCCAGCAGCGTCTACAGTTATAATTCACCCCTCCACTTT. This chain connects TRBV7-2 to TRBJ1-6, with D unclear. The CDR3 runs to 14 residues. V shed 5 bases and J shed 4 bases, with 9 bases lying between them. Germline-derived CDR1 and CDR2 are SGHTA and FQGNSA.

This clonotype showed up many times. The chain joins TRBV3-1 to TRBJ2-1; D is ambiguous. This CDR3 is 11 amino acids long. V was pared by 1 base and J by 10 bases, with 5 bases between. CDR1 and CDR2 from the germline V gene are LGHDT and YNNKEL (reference sequence). The CDR3 region has the DNA TGTGCCAGCAGCCAAGTCGAGGAGCAGTTCTTC. Encoded protein: CASSQVEEQFF.

The V and J genes are TRBV5-1 and TRBJ1-2; D ambiguous. Trimming took 3 bases from V and 11 from J, leaving 17 bases between them. CDR1 and CDR2 (germline): SGHRS, YFSETQ. CDR3 size: 13 residues. CDR3 amino acids: CASSSRVTVMYTF. The CDR3 DNA is TGCGCCAGCAGCTCACGAGTGACGGTCATGTACACCTTC.

This clonotype was detected only a few times. The chain employs TRBV4-3 and TRBJ2-7, with 8 bases fitting TRBD2. V was clipped by 5 bases and J by 6 bases; unmatched bases: 9. Germline V lookup: CDR1 LGHNA, CDR2 YSLEER. CDR3 length: 14 residues. The CDR3 protein is CASSFEVAGSEQYF. CDR3 nucleotides: TGCGCCAGCAGCTTCGAGGTAGCGGGGAGCGAGCAGTACTTC.

This chain uses TRBV4-2 with TRBJ1-2, with a weak D call TRBD1 (5 bases). The V gene lost 0 bases and the J gene lost 4 bases, with 12 bases spanning the gap. Germline loops: CDR1 LGHNA, CDR2 YNFKEQ. The CDR3 loop spans 15 amino acids. The CDR3 loop is CASSQEAPGSYGYTF. The CDR3 DNA reads as TGTGCCAGCAGCCAAGAAGCCCCAGGGAGCTATGGCTACACCTTC.

This clonotype was seen a handful of times. V usage is TRBV10-1 and J usage is TRBJ2-5; D might be TRBD1 (5 bases). The CDR3 contains 14 residues. Per the germline V gene, CDR1 is WNHNN and CDR2 is SYGVQD (reference sequence). Deletions cut 3 bases from V and 0 bases from J, with 8 bases between. Here the CDR3 reads CASSDRANQETQYF. Here the CDR3 DNA reads TGCGCCAGCAGTGACAGGGCAAACCAAGAGACCCAGTACTTC.

This rearrangement joins TRBV20-1 to TRBJ1-6; D is undetermined. V gave up 1 base and J gave up 7 bases, with 14 bases separating them. The CDR3 consists of 15 residues. Germline V lookup: CDR1 DFQATT, CDR2 SNEGSKA (reference sequence). CDR3 coding DNA: TGCAGTGCTAGAGTTGCTTTCCGAGGGAATTCACCCCTCCACTTT. This codes for CSARVAFRGNSPLHF.

This clonotype was counted a few times. The chain recombines TRBV4-2 with TRBJ1-3, with D unresolved. With 2 bases removed from V and 0 bases from J, the gap between germline ends came to 8 bases. In germline, CDR1 is LGHNA, CDR2 YNFKEQ. The CDR3 has 15 residues. The CDR3 spells CASSQPRSSGNTIYF. For the CDR3, the DNA is TGTGCCAGCAGCCAACCTCGGAGCTCTGGAAACACCATATATTTT.

The table lists this clonotype with many counts. The rearrangement uses TRBV20-1 and TRBJ1-6, with D maybe TRBD1 (5 bases). V lost 3 bases and J lost 6, with 15 bases in between. Germline-derived CDR1 and CDR2 are DFQATT and SNEGSKA (reference sequence). The CDR3 is 15 residues long. CDR3 bases: TGCAGTGCTAGCGGGCGGACGGGGGGTAATTCACCCCTCCACTTT. Residues: CSASGRTGGNSPLHF.

The chain uses TRBV12-3 or TRBV12-4 and TRBJ2-4; D call uncertain. This CDR3 is built from 12 residues. Trimming pared 3 bases from V and 3 bases from J, leaving 3 bases between. Here the CDR3 reads CASSLGKNIQYF. The CDR3 nucleotides are TGTGCCAGCAGTTTGGGCAAAAACATTCAGTACTTC.

This clonotype was detected many times. The DNA of the CDR3 is TGTGCCAGCAGCTGGGGCTCTGGGACCCAGTACTTC. Its translation is CASSWGSGTQYF. This chain joins TRBV11-2 and TRBJ2-5; D is possibly TRBD1 (5 bases). The CDR3 is 12 residues long. Germline V CDR1 and CDR2: SGHAT, FQNNGV. V lost 4 bases and J 7 bases, leaving 10 bases between the germline ends.

This clonotype was counted a few times. V usage is TRBV4-1 and J usage is TRBJ2-7; weak D call: TRBD1 (6 bases). CDR1 MGHRA and CDR2 YSYEKL come from the germline V gene. CDR3 length: 16 amino acids. Trimming cost V 0 bases and J 2 bases, with 14 bases left between them. In nucleotides, the CDR3 is TGCGCCAGCAGCCAAGAGTGGCAGGGGCAGGCCTACGAGCAGTACTTC. The encoded protein is CASSQEWQGQAYEQYF.

This sequence joins TRBV29-1 and TRBJ2-3, with D possibly being TRBD1 (6 bases). This CDR3 is 13 amino acids long. V was clipped by 7 bases and J by 4 bases, with 15 bases between them. Looked up from germline, CDR1 is SQVTM and CDR2 is ANQGSEA. The CDR3 loop is CSAPAGASDTQYF. In DNA form, the CDR3 reads TGCAGCGCCCCGGCAGGGGCTTCAGATACGCAGTATTTT.

This clonotype has at least ten counts. The J gene is TRBJ1-1, the V gene TRBV5-1, with TRBD1 matching 11 bases. CDR3 size: 16 residues. V was clipped by 4 bases and J by 0 bases; unmatched bases: 5. Germline loops: CDR1 SGHRS, CDR2 YFSETQ. CDR3: CASSEGTGGMNTEAFF. In DNA, the CDR3 is TGCGCCAGCAGCGAGGGGACAGGGGGTATGAACACTGAAGCTTTCTTT.

This clonotype was picked up a small number of times. The chain is built from TRBV18 and TRBJ2-5; 7 bases agree with TRBD1. V shed 3 bases and J 4 bases; nucleotides not matched to a gene: 2. The CDR3 is made up of 13 amino acids. Germline CDR1 reads KGHSH; CDR2 reads LQKENI. CDR3 DNA: TGTGCCAGCTCACCCCGGGACAGAGAGACCCAGTACTTC. Translated: CASSPRDRETQYF.

The chain is built from TRBV5-6 and TRBJ2-1, with D unresolved. The CDR3 extends over 13 amino acids. Trimming removed 3 bases from V and 1 base from J, with 5 bases in between. Germline CDR1 is SGHDT and CDR2 is YYEEEE. CDR3 nucleotide sequence: TGTGCCAGCAGCTGGGTTTCCTACAATGAGCAGTTCTTC. This codes for CASSWVSYNEQFF. The variable domain in full, with the rest retrieved from reference TRBV5-6 and TRBJ2-1, is DAGVTQSPTHLIKTRGQQVTLRCSPKSGHDTVSWYQQALGQGPQFIFQYYEEEERQRGNFPDRFSGHQFPNYSSELNVNALLLGDSALYLCASSWVSYNEQFFGPGTRLTVL.

This clonotype showed up many times. V and J are TRBV12-3 or TRBV12-4 and TRBJ2-7, with 8 bases fitting TRBD2. The CDR3 has 14 residues. J lost 2 bases, V lost 2 bases, and 2 bases had no gene match. The CDR3 sequence is CASSLPGGAYEQYF. The CDR3 coding sequence is TGTGCCAGCAGTTTACCCGGGGGGGCCTACGAGCAGTACTTC.

This clonotype was counted at least ten times. The chain employs TRBV28 and TRBJ2-6, with D unclear. The length of the CDR3 is 16 residues. Trimming shortened V by 1 base and J by 1 base, and 8 bases separated the two germline ends. Germline CDR1 is MDHEN and CDR2 is SYDVKM. CDR3 DNA sequence: TGTGCCAGCAGTTTATCGCGACGGTCTGGGGCCAACGTCCTGACTTTC. Its protein product is CASSLSRRSGANVLTF.

This clonotype was observed a handful of times. CDR3 coding DNA: TGTGCCAGCAGCTCGGCAGAGACCCAGTACTTC. This translates into CASSSAETQYF. V usage is TRBV7-2 and J usage is TRBJ2-5; D is unresolved. With 4 bases removed from V and 4 bases from J, the gap between germline ends came to 4 bases. The CDR3 has 11 residues. Germline lookup yields CDR1 SGHTA and CDR2 FQGNSA.